This T cell receptor (beta chain) was sequenced for a study of hypomethylating agent response in myelodysplastic syndrome (dated by TCRdb to the early 2020s). Background for the entire study: The hypomethylating agent given was azacitidine in about 70% of the 11 patients and decitabine in 3 of 11 patients. Of the myelodysplastic syndrome patients in the cohort, nine or ten were male and 2 were female. On average the patients were approximately 67 +/- 5.9 years old, and a diploid cytogenetic profile was seen most often. TET2 was the most frequent mutation, present in about 45% of the 11 patients. About six patients responded with complete response or hematologic improvement, and a few patients were non-responders. Response was defined as complete response or hematologic improvement, and patients meeting neither criterion were classed as non-responders. What the research found in general, with its limitations: Because the healthy control donors and the MDS patients were not matched by age, the comparison between MDS and healthy samples could have been affected. Novel clonotypes emerged more often in responders, while non-responders showed more contracted clonotypes after treatment. The cohort was small, with only around 10 patients analyzed. Possible recognition of novel MDS antigens by the shared GLIPH2 clusters was not confirmed, and experimental validation of that possible recognition is needed. After hypomethylating agent treatment, no significant change in richness, rarefaction diversity or clonality was seen, either across all patients or within response groups.

Library generation was performed with the immunoSEQ multiplex PCR assay. Survey resolution was applied, with two replicates of 200 ng each being run for a total of approximately 400 ng of DNA per sample. Rearranged TCRB sequences in genomic DNA were detected with the hsTCRB kit, which uses multiplex PCR primers directed at V and J genes. In the first PCR, the CDR3 region was amplified for around 31 cycles with the QIAGEN Multiplex PCR Kit. Sample barcodes and Illumina adapters were attached to each replicate during a second PCR lasting about 8 cycles. A QuantStudio 6 together with the KAPA library quantification kit was used to quantify the pooled libraries. Approximately 15 pM of pooled libraries was sequenced on an Illumina MiSeq using 156-cycle single-end reads and a 15-cycle index read. Processing in the source paper ran as follows. VDJdb annotation flagged approximately 1.5% of roughly 170,000 unique clonotypes as previously reported viral-epitope-specific. Raw reads were processed by the immunoSEQ Data Assistant and immunoSEQ Analyzer into normalized, annotated TCRB repertoires. BioAnalyzer and version 0.6.5 of the immunarch R package were the tools used for clonotype analysis. Richness was estimated after downsampling every repertoire to the clone count of the smallest repertoire. Fisher's exact tests classified clonotypes as expanded, contracted or novel, with novel meaning zero frequency before treatment. GLIPH2 clustered significantly changed CDR3 beta sequences using simulation_depth=1000 and kmer_min_depth=3, excluding CDR3s shorter than five residues. TCRdb carries this immuneACCESS record with in-frame sequences only. Its versions omit some clonotypes, under half of them owing to an unresolved V gene in the studies checked, with the rest unexplained. The V and J calls and the clone size are those of that table, but D and trimming were determined from the DNA. The sample profile shows under 7,000 clones; around nine tenths of them were found once. Clones ranked in the top ten supply roughly a tenth of the sample.

T-cell subsets were not sorted, and bulk bone marrow was analyzed instead. TCR beta CDR3 regions were immunosequenced from bone marrow of 11 myelodysplastic syndrome patients before and after hypomethylating agent therapy. Each patient contributed a baseline bone marrow plus two to three bone marrows at different post-treatment timepoints for longitudinal repertoire tracking. Genomic DNA was extracted from whole bone marrow, and quality was checked by TapeStation, NanoDrop OneC and PicoGreen assays. Including the terminal cysteine and phenylalanine, the CDR3 comprises 19 residues. Only the CDR3 DNA stays, 57 bases, in frame from base 1. Per the germline V gene, KGHSH is the CDR1 and LQKENI is the CDR2. Compared with germline, V lacks 6 bases and J lacks 3 bases; bases without a gene match: 21. Worth noting for this clone: It has no known antigen specificity. One base away there is no much larger clone; base qualities are not given.

The chain joins TRBV18 to TRBJ2-5; TRBD2 matches 8 bases in the middle. This sequence was found in a human donor with myelodysplastic syndrome. The material was bone marrow, obtained before or after starting hypomethylating agent treatment for myelodysplastic syndrome (not recorded which). DNA sequence: TGTGCCAGCTCGCCCTCACTGACTATCGGGGGGGTAGAGGAAGAGACCCAGTACTTC. This yields the protein CASSPSLTIGGVEEETQYF.